These 3 T cell receptor beta chains came from one sample sequenced in a study of graft-versus-host responses after intestinal transplantation. Generated by immunoSEQ multiplex PCR, the TCRdb table keeps only in-frame clones and is missing some. This sample yields tens of thousands of clones, of which around 94% are seen a single time; about 0.76% belongs to the top ten. Sequenced material: PBMCs, taken 16 days after intestinal transplant. The receptors originated from a human patient who received an intestinal transplant, so some T cells may come from the graft donor.

This chain uses TRBV27 with TRBJ2-7; the match to TRBD2 covers 10 bases. J was trimmed by 3 bases and V by 9 bases; bases with no gene match: 5. Germline CDR1 reads MNHEY; CDR2 reads SMNVEV (reference sequence). The CDR3 is made up of 13 amino acids. As DNA, the CDR3 is TGTGCCAGTAGGACTAGCGGTCTCTACGAGCAGTACTTC. It translates to CASRTSGLYEQYF.

The gene calls are TRBV6-5 and TRBJ2-2; 7 nucleotides agree with TRBD1. Per germline, CDR1 MNHEY and CDR2 SVGAGI. The CDR3 loop spans 15 amino acids. Losses at the gene ends were 6 bases for V and 1 base for J; bases not matched to a gene: 5. CDR3 protein: CASSPGQLNTGELFF. The CDR3 nucleotides are TGTGCCAGCAGCCCGGGACAGCTGAACACCGGGGAGCTGTTTTTT.

This rearrangement joins TRBV10-3 to TRBJ1-1, with 7 bases identical to TRBD1. Germline CDR1 is ENHRY and CDR2 is SYGVKD. V gave up 11 bases and J gave up 5 bases; unmatched junction bases: 8. CDR3 length: 12 residues. CDR3 sequence: CASRTGETEAFF. The CDR3, as DNA: TGTGCCTCCCGGACAGGCGAAACTGAAGCTTTCTTT.